Listed here is a single T cell receptor (beta chain). Its binding antigen is unknown. No much larger clone exists at a distance of one base, and base qualities are not known. For TCR beta library preparation, roughly 2.2 micrograms of genomic DNA was extracted from cryopreserved PBMCs. High-throughput TCR beta sequencing was performed on longitudinal blood samples from CLL patients receiving ibrutinib monotherapy. The patients were enrolled in a single-center, open-label phase 2 trial of ibrutinib monotherapy. On a MiSeq, deep resolution sequencing aimed for a depth between 1 in 1 million and 1 in 200,000 T cells, with each clonotype covered roughly 10x on average. The immunoSEQ hsTCRB Kit was used to generate the TCR beta libraries. From the authors' description of their analysis: The data were analyzed with ImmunoSEQ Analyzer and ImmunoSEQ Data Assistant, and V, D and J gene assignments followed IMGT definitions. Clonality, which ranges from 0 to 1, was calculated as one minus the normalized Shannon entropy of productive rearrangement frequencies. Only overrepresented clonotypes making up at least 0.05% of each patient's repertoire were included in the public clonotype analysis. Approximately 12 repertoires from age-matched healthy donors, obtained from immuneACCESS, served as clonality controls. As stored in TCRdb, this immuneACCESS dataset retains in-frame rearrangements with V and J assigned. A fraction of the clones does not appear; measured against another copy, unresolved V genes explain less than half of the discrepancy, and the remainder lacks a known reason. V and J calls and clone size are those listed in that table; D and trimming were worked out from the DNA. Present in this sample are approximately 320,000 clones, 60% to 80% of which were seen just once. The ten largest clonotypes hold 6% to 6.5% of the sample.

This entry is derived from a study of cytotoxic CD8 clonotypes in ibrutinib-treated CLL (TCRdb year 2021). Study-level background: The cohort had about a dozen relapsed/refractory and around 16 treatment-naive patients; some 17 were IGHV unmutated. Response samples were taken after a median of approximately eleven months on treatment, ranging from about 6 to 40 months. Cryopreserved peripheral blood mononuclear cells were obtained prior to treatment, at the time of response, and at either disease progression or sustained remission. Every sample from remission and from progressive disease was obtained while the patients were still on ibrutinib. Longitudinal samples were available for about 30% of the roughly 86 trial participants. Samples averaged approximately 260,000 productive templates and some 91,000 productive rearrangements. Partial responses were observed in roughly 24 patients and complete responses in 2; after a median follow-up of 68 months, remission was maintained in about 15 patients and progression was observed in some 12.

General conclusions and limits of the study: At ibrutinib response clonality went up, during sustained remission it held steady, and at progression it dropped back toward baseline. Baseline clonality was found to be higher than that of age-matched healthy donors and was strongly correlated with circulating CD8+ T-cell counts. Public clonotypes were found to be uncommon and were observed to contract or remain stable during treatment; the increase in clonality was shown to reflect expansion of private clonotypes at ibrutinib response. Lymph node repertoires were not examined, and the timing of sampling was not matched between patients in sustained remission and those whose disease progressed.

The sequenced sample was PBMCs, obtained after 36 months of ibrutinib treatment. This sequence was found in a human donor with chronic lymphocytic leukemia.

The DNA reads TGTGCCAGCAGCTCCGGGAAAACCTCCTACGAGCAGTACTTC. This translates into CASSSGKTSYEQYF. The chain is encoded by TRBV6-5 joined to TRBJ2-7; the D gene is perhaps TRBD2, from 5 matching bases. CDR1 and CDR2 (MNHEY, SVGAGI) derive from the germline V gene. Taken from cysteine to phenylalanine, the CDR3 has 14 residues. Only the CDR3 region is kept as DNA, spanning 42 bases read in frame from base 1. Cut back by 6 bases and 0 bases, the V and J ends lie 12 bases apart.